The 20 T cell receptor beta chains below come from one sample, sequenced in a study of cytomegalovirus exposure and HLA in healthy donors. In the PCR, 60 Vbeta and 13 Jbeta primers were used. Profiled with immunoSEQ multiplex PCR; TCRdb holds only in-frame clones, not every one. This repertoire shows 100,000 to 120,000 clones, approximately 80% found once; its top ten account for around 3.2%. The material sequenced was PBMCs. The receptor source for this set is a woman aged 60-75 years in good health and CMV-seropositive.

A single count supports this clone. The chain couples TRBV11-2 to TRBJ2-1; TRBD2 matches 10 bases. Germline V gives CDR1 SGHAT, CDR2 FQNNGV. CDR3 length equals 16 residues. V lost 5 bases to trimming and J lost 7 bases; unmatched junction nucleotides: 11. The CDR3 protein is CASSPSLASGSNEQFF. The CDR3 bases are TGTGCCAGCAGCCCCTCCCTGGCTAGCGGGAGTAATGAGCAGTTCTTC.

The CDR3 sequence is CASSVEGAGTQYF. The CDR3 coding sequence is TGTGCCAGCAGCGTAGAGGGGGCGGGGACCCAGTACTTC. The chain combines TRBV9 with TRBJ2-5; 7 bases are a match to TRBD1. V lost 0 bases to trimming and J lost 7 bases; unmatched junction nucleotides: 3. Germline CDR1 SGDLS, CDR2 YYNGEE. This CDR3 has 13 amino acids.

The V gene is TRBV28, the J gene TRBJ1-5; a weak D match, TRBD1 (5 bases). The CDR3 runs to 13 residues. V gave up 4 bases and J gave up 1 base, with 5 bases separating them. Germline values: CDR1 MDHEN, CDR2 SYDVKM. CDR3: CASSSGSNQPQHF. CDR3 DNA: TGTGCCAGCAGTTCAGGGAGCAATCAGCCCCAGCATTTT.

This clone occurred a few times. The chain carries TRBV7-7 and TRBJ2-1; TRBD2 matches 12 bases. V was clipped by 5 bases and J by 0 bases; unmatched bases: 8. This CDR3 region has 18 residues. Per germline, CDR1 SSHAT and CDR2 FNYEAQ (reference sequence). CDR3 nucleotide sequence: TGTGCCAGCAGCCCAGGACTAGCGGGGCATAGCTCCTACAATGAGCAGTTCTTC. It codes for CASSPGLAGHSSYNEQFF.

The chain links TRBV5-1 to TRBJ2-5, with 7 bases fitting TRBD2. The V segment lost 3 bases and the J segment 0 bases; nucleotides outside the gene matches: 8. CDR1 is SGHRS, CDR2 YFSETQ, per germline. CDR3 size: 16 residues. The CDR3 coding sequence is TGCGCCAGCAGCTCAAAAGCGGGGTGGGACCAAGAGACCCAGTACTTC. Residues: CASSSKAGWDQETQYF.

V and J are TRBV2 and TRBJ1-2, with D possibly being TRBD1 (6 bases). The CDR3 contains 15 residues. Trimming took 2 bases from V and 7 from J, leaving 17 bases between them. The germline V gene encodes CDR1 SNHLY and CDR2 FYNNEI. CDR3: CASSELPRGGGGYTF. In DNA form, the CDR3 reads TGTGCCAGCAGTGAATTGCCGAGAGGGGGTGGTGGCTACACCTTC.

For this clone: Other DNA sequences in the sample encode the same CDR3. V usage is TRBV27 and J usage is TRBJ2-7, with 11 bases matching TRBD1. The V and J ends lost 3 bases and 3 bases, in that order; junction bases with no gene match: 7. This CDR3 spans 16 amino acids. Germline V gives CDR1 MNHEY, CDR2 SMNVEV (reference sequence). The DNA of the CDR3 is TGTGCCAGCAGTTTCCTTGGACAGGGGGCAAGCTACGAGCAGTACTTC. As protein: CASSFLGQGASYEQYF.

The V and J genes are TRBV4-1 and TRBJ2-1; TRBD2 agrees at 9 bases. Germline CDR1 and CDR2: MGHRA and YSYEKL. This CDR3 comprises 13 residues. The junction had 3 bases not matched to a gene; V was cut back by 4 bases and J by 8 bases. The CDR3 DNA reads as TGCGCCAGCAGCCGGACTAGCGTGGATGAGCAGTTCTTC. Its protein is CASSRTSVDEQFF.

This chain joins TRBV5-1 and TRBJ2-5, with 12 bases lining up with TRBD2. The last part of the DNA fits TRBJ2-7 better; the J call may be wrong. Per germline, CDR1 SGHRS and CDR2 YFSETQ. The CDR3 spans 14 residues. CDR3 DNA sequence: TGCGCCAGCAGCTTGGGACTAGCGGGAGACGAGCAGTACTTC. Protein sequence: CASSLGLAGDEQYF.

The rearrangement uses TRBV5-1 and TRBJ2-1; 7 bases are shared with TRBD1. The CDR3 runs to 16 residues. The V gene end was trimmed by 4 bases and the J gene end by 3 bases; junction bases not matched to a gene: 10. CDR1 is SGHRS, CDR2 YFSETQ, per germline. As DNA, the CDR3 is TGCGCCAGCAGCATAGGGACAGACTCGATCTACAATGAGCAGTTCTTC. Residues: CASSIGTDSIYNEQFF.

This clone was picked up a small number of times. This chain joins TRBV2 and TRBJ1-4, with D perhaps TRBD1 (5 bases). V was trimmed by 0 bases and J by 7 bases, leaving 9 bases between them. CDR1 is SNHLY and CDR2 is FYNNEI in the germline V gene. CDR3 size: 14 residues. This CDR3 reads CASSEAGLGEKLFF. The CDR3 DNA reads as TGTGCCAGCAGTGAAGCGGGGCTCGGTGAAAAACTGTTTTTT.

The chain has TRBV11-3 and TRBJ2-7; 8 nucleotides align to TRBD2. The germline V gene encodes CDR1 SGHNT and CDR2 YENEEA. The CDR3 is 16 amino acids. With V trimmed by 5 bases and J by 3 bases, 12 bases remained unmatched. The CDR3 coding sequence is TGTGCCAGCAGCCCGACGGGGGGGGTCGGATTCTACGAGCAGTACTTC. Translation: CASSPTGGVGFYEQYF.

This sequence joins TRBV27 and TRBJ1-5; 11 nucleotides align to TRBD1. This CDR3 is 18 amino acids long. In germline, CDR1 is MNHEY, CDR2 SMNVEV (reference sequence). V shed 5 bases, J shed 0 bases, and the junction held 9 bases outside the gene matches. CDR3 nucleotide sequence: TGTGCCAGCAGTCCCGGGGACAGGGGGGGATATAGCAATCAGCCCCAGCATTTT. It is translated as CASSPGDRGGYSNQPQHF.

The rearrangement joins TRBV7-9 to TRBJ2-5; 9 positions match TRBD1. The better agreement between TRBJ2-7 and the DNA end casts doubt on the J call. The CDR3 loop spans 14 amino acids. The germline CDR1 and CDR2 sequences are SEHNR and FQNEAQ (reference sequence). The CDR3 coding sequence is TGTGCCAGCAGCTCCCCGACAGGGGGGTACGAGCAGTACTTC. Protein: CASSSPTGGYEQYF.

The rearrangement uses TRBV11-2 and TRBJ2-3; no definite D call. This CDR3 spans 13 amino acids. V lost 2 bases and J lost 0, with 3 bases in between. Germline lookup yields CDR1 SGHAT and CDR2 FQNNGV. CDR3 region: CASSLQSTDTQYF. Here the CDR3 DNA reads TGTGCCAGCAGCTTACAGAGCACAGATACGCAGTATTTT.

The chain links TRBV11-3 to TRBJ1-1; D is unresolved. Germline CDR1 reads SGHNT; CDR2 reads YENEEA. V lost 0 bases to trimming and J lost 1 base, with 9 bases between them. This CDR3 region has 15 residues. The CDR3 sequence: CASSLDADSNTEAFF. In DNA, the CDR3 is TGTGCCAGCAGCTTAGATGCGGATTCGAACACTGAAGCTTTCTTT.

The rearrangement joins TRBV14 to TRBJ1-2; 8 nucleotides line up with TRBD1. The CDR3 is 13 residues long. Trimming removed 9 bases from V and 1 base from J; junction bases left unmatched: 4. Germline CDR1 and CDR2: SGHDN and FVKESK. The CDR3 spells CARKDRGNYGYTF. The CDR3, as DNA: TGTGCCAGAAAAGACAGGGGTAACTATGGCTACACCTTC. Supplemented by reference TRBV14 and TRBJ1-2, the full variable domain reads EAGVTQFPSHSVIEKGQTVTLRCDPISGHDNLYWYRRVMGKEIKFLLHFVKESKQDESGMPNNRFLAERTGGTYSTLKVQPAELEDSGVYFCARKDRGNYGYTFGSGTRLTVV.

This sequence joins TRBV19 and TRBJ2-3; TRBD1 is a possible D gene (8 bases). The CDR3 has 15 amino acids. Germline V gene lookup returns CDR1 LNHDA and CDR2 SQIVND (reference sequence). V was clipped by 5 bases and J by 9 bases, with 21 bases between them. The CDR3 region is CASSRELAQGGTQYF. CDR3 bases: TGTGCCAGTAGTCGAGAACTTGCACAGGGGGGGACGCAGTATTTT.

The chain employs TRBV6-5 and TRBJ1-3, with a tentative D call TRBD1 (6 bases). The V end was cut by 8 bases, the J end by 0 bases, with 14 bases between. CDR1 MNHEY and CDR2 SVGAGI come from the germline V gene. The CDR3 has 15 amino acids. Here the CDR3 DNA reads TGTGCCAGCGGTACCAGGGGCCACTCTGGAAACACCATATATTTT. Its protein product is CASGTRGHSGNTIYF.

This chain uses TRBV28 with TRBJ1-3; TRBD1 is a possible D gene (5 bases). CDR3 size: 12 residues. V lost 10 bases to trimming and J lost 3 bases, with 10 bases between them. Germline CDR1 MDHEN, CDR2 SYDVKM. CDR3 sequence reads: CATDSSGNTIYF. The CDR3 nucleotides are TGTGCCACCGACAGTAGTGGAAACACCATATATTTT. The entire variable domain, with the rest obtained from reference TRBV28 and TRBJ1-3, is as follows: DVKVTQSSRYLVKRTGEKVFLECVQDMDHENMFWYRQDPGLGLRLIYFSYDVKMKEKGDIPEGYSVSREKKERFSLILESASTNQTSMYLCATDSSGNTIYFGEGSWLTVV.